A selection of T cell receptor beta chains follows, all from one sample in a study of technical replicates of blood from a few donors. The protocol was immunoSEQ multiplex PCR, while the TCRdb copy is restricted to in-frame clones and leaves out a portion. Among approximately 65,000 clones listed, roughly 86% were seen once. The specimen was PBMCs. The receptors derive from a human donor in good health. Some clones in this sample may be carry-over from other donors' samples. Each CDR3 is given with its conserved first and last residue. D genes are given only for firm matches. Expanded clones get a size class; other rows say once, few or many, or leave the size out.

TRBD1 TRBJ1-6 . TRBV19 CASKGQGSSSYNSPLHF TGTGCCAGTAAGGGACAGGGGTCGAGCTCCTATAATTCACCCCTCCACTTT
TRBD1 TRBJ1-2 . TRBV19 CASSPRQGIDGYTF TGTGCCAGTAGTCCACGACAGGGGATTGATGGCTACACCTTC
. TRBJ2-1 . TRBV30 CAWSGLAHNEQFF TGTGCCTGGAGTGGGCTAGCCCACAATGAGCAGTTCTTC
TRBD2 TRBJ2-2 few TRBV7-9 CASRGSGVATGELFF TGTGCCAGCAGAGGAAGCGGGGTCGCGACTGGGGAGCTGTTTTTT
. TRBJ1-3 . TRBV7-9 CASSWGVGNTIYF TGTGCCAGCAGCTGGGGGGTCGGAAACACCATATATTTT
. TRBJ1-2 . TRBV27 CASSAGVHYGYTF TGTGCCAGCAGTGCAGGGGTTCACTATGGCTACACCTTC
. TRBJ2-7 . TRBV4-2 CASSPGLAYEQYF TGTGCCAGCAGCCCGGGACTTGCCTACGAGCAGTACTTC
. TRBJ1-3 . TRBV30 CAWSGGLGNTIYF TGTGCCTGGAGTGGAGGTTTGGGAAACACCATATATTTT
. TRBJ2-1 . TRBV5-1 CASTPVGAYNEQFF TGCGCCAGCACCCCGGTAGGGGCTTACAATGAGCAGTTCTTC
. TRBJ2-1 . TRBV2 CASSGIEGQFF TGTGCCAGCAGCGGTATTGAGGGGCAGTTCTTC
. TRBJ2-7 . TRBV5-1 CASSLWSGSSYEQYF TGCGCCAGCAGCTTGTGGTCTGGGAGCTCCTACGAGCAGTACTTC
. TRBJ2-7 . TRBV6-5 CASSYSWSDIPYEQYF TGTGCCAGCAGTTACTCGTGGTCCGACATCCCCTACGAGCAGTACTTC
TRBD1 TRBJ2-7 . TRBV19 CASSRTTGSYEQYF TGTGCCAGTAGTCGTACGACAGGGTCCTACGAGCAGTACTTC
. TRBJ1-1 . TRBV2 CASNRDGDLTEAFF TGTGCCAGCAACAGGGATGGGGACCTCACTGAAGCTTTCTTT
. TRBJ2-2 . TRBV7-8 CASSLGLVNAGELFF TGTGCCAGCAGCTTAGGACTAGTGAACGCCGGGGAGCTGTTTTTT
TRBD1 TRBJ1-2 . TRBV7-8 CASSSEDRGDYGYTF TGTGCCAGCAGCTCAGAGGACAGGGGGGACTATGGCTACACCTTC
TRBD1 TRBJ2-7 . TRBV7-8 CASSPRGTAGGWGYEQYF TGTGCCAGCAGCCCCCGAGGGACAGCTGGGGGATGGGGTTACGAGCAGTACTTC
TRBD2 TRBJ2-7 once TRBV7-2 CASSLGLAGGLFGEQYF TGTGCCAGCAGCCTGGGACTAGCGGGAGGATTATTTGGCGAGCAGTACTTC
TRBD1 TRBJ1-3 few TRBV5-4 CASSSGQLGNTIYF TGTGCCAGCAGCTCGGGACAGCTTGGAAACACCATATATTTT
. TRBJ1-5 . TRBV19 CASKEPGFSNQPQHF TGTGCCAGTAAGGAGCCAGGGTTCAGCAATCAGCCCCAGCATTTT
TRBD1 TRBJ1-2 few TRBV14 CASSQGDSYGYTF TGTGCCAGCAGCCAAGGGGACAGCTATGGCTACACCTTC
TRBD2 TRBJ2-1 . TRBV9 CASSPRTSLYNEQFF TGTGCCAGCAGCCCGCGGACTAGTCTCTACAATGAGCAGTTCTTC
. TRBJ1-1 . TRBV30 CAWSEGGPGTEAFF TGTGCCTGGAGCGAGGGGGGGCCGGGAACTGAAGCTTTCTTT
TRBD2 TRBJ2-5 . TRBV14 CASSQDLVRGLAGEIQETQYF TGTGCCAGCAGCCAAGATTTGGTGAGGGGGCTAGCGGGAGAGATCCAAGAGACCCAGTACTTC
. TRBJ1-6 . TRBV19 CASSMGLPDSPLHF TGTGCCAGTAGTATGGGGCTTCCTGATTCACCCCTCCACTTT
TRBD1 TRBJ2-1 . TRBV6-9 CASSYSLGQGNNEQFF TGTGCCAGCAGTTATTCCCTTGGACAGGGTAACAATGAGCAGTTCTTC
TRBD2 TRBJ2-2 . TRBV2 CASRAGTSGANTGELFF TGTGCCAGCAGAGCCGGGACTAGCGGGGCGAACACCGGGGAGCTGTTTTTT
. TRBJ2-1 . TRBV7-2 CASSFEIQTYNEQFF TGTGCCAGCAGCTTTGAGATCCAAACCTACAATGAGCAGTTCTTC
TRBD2 TRBJ2-1 . TRBV5-4 CASSLVASGGLTQYNEQFF TGTGCCAGCAGCTTGGTGGCTAGCGGGGGGCTAACCCAATACAATGAGCAGTTCTTC
TRBD2 TRBJ2-1 . TRBV7-7 CASSPGLAGDKKQFF TGTGCCAGCAGCCCGGGACTAGCGGGGGATAAGAAGCAGTTCTTC
TRBD2 TRBJ2-2 . TRBV25-1 CASRPIGLAGPNTGELFF TGTGCCAGCAGGCCAATCGGGCTAGCGGGACCGAACACCGGGGAGCTGTTTTTT
TRBD2 TRBJ2-7 large TRBV10-3 CAINGGGKVGLRVTYEQYF TGTGCCATCAATGGGGGAGGGAAGGTCGGTTTGCGGGTAACCTACGAGCAGTACTTC
. TRBJ1-2 . TRBV18 CASSPSPPEGYTF TGTGCCAGCTCACCTTCCCCCCCTGAGGGCTACACCTTC
. TRBJ2-5 . TRBV5-4 CASSFRTSGTQYF TGTGCCAGCAGCTTTCGGACTTCTGGGACCCAGTACTTC
. TRBJ1-2 . TRBV5-4 CASRWGDNYGYTF TGTGCCAGCAGGTGGGGGGATAACTATGGCTACACCTTC
. TRBJ1-1 . TRBV19 CASSRAGSTAFF TGTGCCAGTAGTAGGGCAGGGTCAACGGCTTTCTTT
TRBD1 TRBJ1-2 . TRBV18 CASSGTGASYGYTF TGTGCCAGCTCGGGGACAGGGGCTTCCTATGGCTACACCTTC
. TRBJ2-5 . TRBV7-9 CASSLARDEETQYF TGTGCCAGCAGCTTAGCGAGGGATGAAGAGACCCAGTACTTC
TRBD2 TRBJ2-3 . TRBV5-4 CASSSKREGRDTQYF TGTGCCAGCAGCTCTAAGCGGGAGGGCCGAGATACGCAGTATTTT